This T cell receptor beta chain came from a study of blood T cell repertoires in COVID-19. Study-wide context: From T cells, B-cell-depleted T cells, or PBMCs came the material, which was cDNA or gDNA.

The germline CDR1 and CDR2 sequences are SGHVS and FQNEAQ. Unmatched junction bases numbered 6, after V lost 5 bases and J lost 7 bases. The CDR3 consists of 14 residues. The assay was immunoSEQ multiplex PCR, and TCRdb's table has in-frame clones only and misses some. This sample has some 100,000 clones; about four fifths occur once, and the top ten carry 8% to 13%. This sequence originates from a human donor in a cohort sampled during active COVID-19. This rearrangement joins TRBV7-8 to TRBJ2-7; the match to TRBD2 covers 12 bases. Sequencing was carried out using peripheral blood. The CDR3 spells CASSRLAGVGEQYF. The CDR3 region has the DNA TGTGCCAGCAGCCGACTAGCGGGAGTTGGGGAGCAGTACTTC. Drawing the rest from reference TRBV7-8 and TRBJ2-7, the complete variable domain is GAGVSQSPRYKVAKRGQDVALRCDPISGHVSLFWYQQALGQGPEFLTYFQNEAQLDKSGLPSDRFFAERPEGSVSTLKIQRTQQEDSAVYLCASSRLAGVGEQYFGPGTRLTVT.